Following are 7 T cell receptor beta chains from one sample sequenced in a study of cytomegalovirus exposure and HLA in healthy donors. Assay: immunoSEQ multiplex PCR; the TCRdb copy retains only in-frame clones and omits some. The table shows tens of thousands of clones, with roughly 95% occurring only once. Material: PBMCs. The source of these receptors is a man younger than 30 in good health and CMV-seronegative.

Turning to this clone: The same CDR3 arises from other DNA sequences in this sample as well. This chain uses TRBV10-3 with TRBJ1-2; tentative D call: TRBD1 (5 bases). This CDR3 has 13 residues. V was trimmed by 2 bases and J by 2 bases, leaving 6 bases between them. The germline V gene encodes CDR1 ENHRY and CDR2 SYGVKD. The CDR3 DNA follows: TGTGCCATCAGTGAGGCAGGGAACTATGGCTACACCTTC. This codes for CAISEAGNYGYTF.

This chain joins TRBV5-1 and TRBJ2-2, with 11 bases that match TRBD2. V shed 1 base and J 4 bases; nucleotides not matched to a gene: 3. The CDR3 contains 16 residues. From germline, CDR1 is SGHRS and CDR2 YFSETQ. The CDR3 region is CASSLLLAGGTGELFF. DNA of the CDR3: TGCGCCAGCAGCTTGTTGCTAGCGGGAGGCACCGGGGAGCTGTTTTTT.

The V call is TRBV7-2, the J call TRBJ2-7; 10 nucleotides agree with TRBD2. The germline V gene has CDR1 SGHTA and CDR2 FQGNSA. The CDR3 sequence is 16 residues long. J gave up 2 bases and V 1 base, and 5 bases lay outside the gene matches. The CDR3 DNA follows: TGTGCCAGCAGCTTAGTAGCGGGAGGCCCTACCTACGAGCAGTACTTC. Translated, it gives CASSLVAGGPTYEQYF.

The J gene is TRBJ2-1, the V gene TRBV27; the D gene is possibly TRBD2 (6 bases). The CDR3 totals 14 residues. Germline CDR1 is MNHEY and CDR2 is SMNVEV (reference sequence). V was shortened by 4 bases and J by 6 bases, with 13 bases between the two germline ends. CDR3 nucleotides: TGTGCCAGCAGTTCGGGACTCCCTGGCAATGAGCAGTTCTTC. It yields the protein CASSSGLPGNEQFF.

The J gene is TRBJ2-7, the V gene TRBV28; the match to TRBD1 covers 8 bases. This CDR3 has 15 amino acids. Germline CDR1 MDHEN, CDR2 SYDVKM. V was clipped by 5 bases and J by 0 bases; unmatched bases: 6. This CDR3 reads CASSPGQAYSYEQYF. The CDR3 bases are TGTGCCAGCAGTCCGGGACAGGCCTACTCCTACGAGCAGTACTTC.

This chain uses TRBV9 with TRBJ1-5, with a tentative D call TRBD1 (5 bases). The CDR3 has 16 residues. Germline CDR1 and CDR2: SGDLS and YYNGEE. V was shortened by 0 bases and J by 4 bases, with 14 bases between the two germline ends. The CDR3 nucleotides read TGTGCCAGCAGCGTAGGGCCAGGGATTGAGAATCAGCCCCAGCATTTT. It specifies CASSVGPGIENQPQHF.

This clone was counted a few times. This rearrangement joins TRBV19 to TRBJ2-7; 8 bases fit TRBD1. CDR1 and CDR2 (germline): LNHDA, SQIVND (reference sequence). The CDR3 spans 13 residues. V lost 5 bases, J lost 7 bases, and 7 bases stayed unmatched. The CDR3 nucleotides read TGTGCCAGTAGTTGGGACAGGTATATGGAGCAGTACTTC. This gives the protein CASSWDRYMEQYF. The full variable domain, its missing parts supplied by reference TRBV19 and TRBJ2-7, is DGGITQSPKYLFRKEGQNVTLSCEQNLNHDAMYWYRQDPGQGLRLIYYSQIVNDFQKGDIAEGYSVSREKKESFPLTVTSAQKNPTAFYLCASSWDRYMEQYFGPGTRLTVT.